This record concerns one T cell receptor (beta chain) sequence. The sample comes from a study of blood T cell repertoires in COVID-19. Study-wide background: Donors in the United States, Italy and Spain gave samples during acute or convalescent COVID-19. Sources were T cells, B-cell-depleted T cells, or PBMCs; the material itself was cDNA or gDNA.

Trimming cost V 3 bases and J 4 bases, with 15 bases left between them. Germline V gives CDR1 DFQATT, CDR2 SNEGSKA (reference sequence). This CDR3 region has 14 residues. In the original workflow: Counts of nucleated cells, estimated from reference gene primer amplification, were obtained. The data were produced by immunoSEQ multiplex PCR, yet TCRdb's version contains in-frame clones alone and is incomplete. For V, J and clone size, that table is used; D and trimming come from the DNA. The sample gives approximately 110,000 clones, just over 70% of which show up once; 0.75% to 0.9% is in the top ten.

Specimen: peripheral blood. The sequence came from a human donor with acute or convalescent COVID-19. The donor label of this sample is uncertain. This sequence joins TRBV20-1 and TRBJ1-2, with a possible D match to TRBD1 (6 bases). This CDR3 reads CSASLSGAGYGYTF. The CDR3 bases are TGCAGTGCTAGTTTGTCAGGGGCGGGCTATGGCTACACCTTC.